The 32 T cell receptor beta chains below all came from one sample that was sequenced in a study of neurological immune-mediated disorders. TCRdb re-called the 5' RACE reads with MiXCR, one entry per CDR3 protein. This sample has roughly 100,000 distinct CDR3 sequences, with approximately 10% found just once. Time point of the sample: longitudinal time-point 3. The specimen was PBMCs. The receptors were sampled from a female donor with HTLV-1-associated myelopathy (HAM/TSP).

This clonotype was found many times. CDR3 residues: CSVEDLAGSNYGYTF. The CDR3 DNA is TGCAGCGTTGAAGACCTTGCCGGGTCTAACTATGGCTACACCTTC. V is TRBV29-1 and J is TRBJ1-2, with D unclear. Germline V lookup: CDR1 SQVTM, CDR2 ANQGSEA. The ends were cut back, 0 bases at V and 0 bases at J, with 11 bases in the middle. The CDR3 contains 15 residues.

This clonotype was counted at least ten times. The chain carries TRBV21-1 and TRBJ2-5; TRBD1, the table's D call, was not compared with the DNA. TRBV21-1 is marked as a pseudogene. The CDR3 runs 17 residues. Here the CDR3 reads CASSKSLGTGAGETQYF. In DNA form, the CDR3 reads TGTGCCAGCAGCAAAAGCCTCGGGACAGGGGCCGGAGAGACCCAGTACTTC.

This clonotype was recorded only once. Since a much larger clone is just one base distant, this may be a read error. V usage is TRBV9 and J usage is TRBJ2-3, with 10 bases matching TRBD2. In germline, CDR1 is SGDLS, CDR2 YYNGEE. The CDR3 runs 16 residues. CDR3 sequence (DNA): TGTGCCAGCAGCGTAGCAGCGGGGGGGAACACAGTTACGCAGTATTTT. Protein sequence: CASSVAAGGNTVTQYF.

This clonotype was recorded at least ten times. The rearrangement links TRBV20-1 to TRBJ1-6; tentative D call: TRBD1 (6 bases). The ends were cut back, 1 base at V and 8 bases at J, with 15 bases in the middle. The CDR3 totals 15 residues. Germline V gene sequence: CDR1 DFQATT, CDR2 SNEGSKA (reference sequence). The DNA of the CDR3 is TGCAGTGCTAGAGTGCCTGGGGGGCTGGATTCACCCCTCCACTTT. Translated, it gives CSARVPGGLDSPLHF.

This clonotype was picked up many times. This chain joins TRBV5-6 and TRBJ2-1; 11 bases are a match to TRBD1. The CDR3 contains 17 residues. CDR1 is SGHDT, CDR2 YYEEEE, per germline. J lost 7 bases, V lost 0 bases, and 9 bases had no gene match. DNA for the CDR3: TGTGCCAGCAGCTTGGCCAACTGGGACAGGGGGGTAAATGAGCAGTTCTTC. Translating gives CASSLANWDRGVNEQFF.

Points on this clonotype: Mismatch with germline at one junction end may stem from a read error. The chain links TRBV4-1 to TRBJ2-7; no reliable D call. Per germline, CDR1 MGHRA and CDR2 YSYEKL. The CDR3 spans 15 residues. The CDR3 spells CASSQADTVTYEQYF. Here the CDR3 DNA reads TGCGCCAGTAGCCAAGCCGATACAGTAACATACGAGCAGTACTTC.

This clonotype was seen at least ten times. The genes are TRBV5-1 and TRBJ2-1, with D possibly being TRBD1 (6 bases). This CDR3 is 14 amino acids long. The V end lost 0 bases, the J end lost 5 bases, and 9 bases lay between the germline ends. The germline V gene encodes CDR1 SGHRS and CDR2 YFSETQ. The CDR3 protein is CASSLGQANNEQFF. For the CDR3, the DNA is TGCGCCAGCAGCTTGGGACAGGCGAACAATGAGCAGTTCTTC.

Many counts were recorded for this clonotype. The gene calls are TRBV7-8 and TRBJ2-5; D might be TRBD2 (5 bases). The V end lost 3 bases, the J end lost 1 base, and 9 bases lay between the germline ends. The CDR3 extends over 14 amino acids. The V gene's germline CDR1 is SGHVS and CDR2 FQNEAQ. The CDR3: CASSFTGSQETQYF. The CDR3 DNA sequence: TGTGCCAGCAGCTTTACGGGGAGCCAAGAGACCCAGTACTTC.

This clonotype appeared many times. As DNA, the CDR3 is TGTGCCAGCAGTGCCGGGACAGCCGGAAACACCATATATTTT. It codes for CASSAGTAGNTIYF. V and J are TRBV3-1 and TRBJ1-3, with TRBD1 identical over 7 bases. This CDR3 is 14 amino acids long. After removal of 6 bases from V and 4 bases from J, the junction contained 6 bases not matched to a gene. CDR1 and CDR2 (germline): LGHDT, YNNKEL (reference sequence).

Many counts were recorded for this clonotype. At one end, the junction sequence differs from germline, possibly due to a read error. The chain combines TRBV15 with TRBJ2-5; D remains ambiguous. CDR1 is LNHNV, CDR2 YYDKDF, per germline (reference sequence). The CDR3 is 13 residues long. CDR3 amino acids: CATSREVGETQYF. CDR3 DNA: TGTGCTACCAGCAGAGAGGTCGGTGAGACCCAGTACTTC.

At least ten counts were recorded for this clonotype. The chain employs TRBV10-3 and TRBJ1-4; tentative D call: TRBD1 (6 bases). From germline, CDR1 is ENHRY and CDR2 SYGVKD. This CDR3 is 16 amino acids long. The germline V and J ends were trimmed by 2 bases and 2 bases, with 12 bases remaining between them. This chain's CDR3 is CAISERGGVTNEKLFF. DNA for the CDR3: TGTGCCATCAGTGAGAGGGGGGGAGTTACTAATGAAAAACTGTTTTTT.

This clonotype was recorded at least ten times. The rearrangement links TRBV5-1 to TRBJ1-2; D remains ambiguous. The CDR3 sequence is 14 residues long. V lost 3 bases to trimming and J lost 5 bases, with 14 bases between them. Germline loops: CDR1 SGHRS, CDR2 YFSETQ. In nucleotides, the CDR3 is TGCGCCAGCAGCTGGACGGTGGAGAAGTATGGCTACACCTTC. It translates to CASSWTVEKYGYTF. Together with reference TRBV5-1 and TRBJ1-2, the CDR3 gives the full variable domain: KAGVTQTPRYLIKTRGQQVTLSCSPISGHRSVSWYQQTPGQGLQFLFEYFSETQRNKGNFPGRFSGRQFSNSRSEMNVSTLELGDSALYLCASSWTVEKYGYTFGSGTRLTVV.

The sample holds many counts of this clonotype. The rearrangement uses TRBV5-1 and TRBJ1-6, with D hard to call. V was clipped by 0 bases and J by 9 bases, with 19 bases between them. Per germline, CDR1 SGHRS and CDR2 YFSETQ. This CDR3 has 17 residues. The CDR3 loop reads CASSLARAYFDGSPLHF. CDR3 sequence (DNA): TGCGCCAGCAGCTTGGCCAGAGCTTATTTTGACGGTTCACCCCTCCACTTT.

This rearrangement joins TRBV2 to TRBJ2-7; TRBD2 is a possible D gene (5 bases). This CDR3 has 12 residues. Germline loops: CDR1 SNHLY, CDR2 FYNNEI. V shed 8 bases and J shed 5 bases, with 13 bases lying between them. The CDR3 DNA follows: TGTGCCAGCCGGTCAGACTATAACGAGCAGTACTTC. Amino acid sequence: CASRSDYNEQYF.

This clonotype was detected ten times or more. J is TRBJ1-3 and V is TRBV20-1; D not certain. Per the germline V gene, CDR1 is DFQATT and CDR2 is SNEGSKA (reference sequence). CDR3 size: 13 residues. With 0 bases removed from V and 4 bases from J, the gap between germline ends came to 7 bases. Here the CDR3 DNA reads TGCAGTGCTAGAGATTATCCAGGAAACACCATATATTTT. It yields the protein CSARDYPGNTIYF.

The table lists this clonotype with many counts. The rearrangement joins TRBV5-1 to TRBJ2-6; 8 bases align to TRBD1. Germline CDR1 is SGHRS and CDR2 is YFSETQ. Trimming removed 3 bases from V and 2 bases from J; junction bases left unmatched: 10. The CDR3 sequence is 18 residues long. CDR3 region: CASSSSPGTGTGANVLTF. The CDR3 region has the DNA TGCGCCAGCAGCTCGAGTCCCGGGACAGGTACTGGGGCCAACGTCCTGACTTTC.

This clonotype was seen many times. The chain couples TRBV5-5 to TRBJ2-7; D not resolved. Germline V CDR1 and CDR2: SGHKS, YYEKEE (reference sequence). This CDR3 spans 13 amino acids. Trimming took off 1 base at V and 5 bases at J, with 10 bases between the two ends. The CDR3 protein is CASSLMSFHEQYF. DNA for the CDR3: TGTGCCAGCAGCTTGATGAGCTTCCACGAGCAGTACTTC.

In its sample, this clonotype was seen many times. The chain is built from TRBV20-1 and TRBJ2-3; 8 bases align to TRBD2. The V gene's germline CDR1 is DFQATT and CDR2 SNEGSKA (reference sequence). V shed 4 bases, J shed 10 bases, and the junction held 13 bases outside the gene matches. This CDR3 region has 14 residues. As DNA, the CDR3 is TGCAGTGCTACCTTCGCGGGGGGCCATCATGCGCAGTATTTT. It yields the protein CSATFAGGHHAQYF.

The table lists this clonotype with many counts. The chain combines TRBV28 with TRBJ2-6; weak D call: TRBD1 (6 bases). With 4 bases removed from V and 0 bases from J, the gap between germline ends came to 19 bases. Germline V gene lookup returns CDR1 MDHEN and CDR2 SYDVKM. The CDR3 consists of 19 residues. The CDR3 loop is CASSSPARTVFSGANVLTF. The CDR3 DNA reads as TGTGCCAGCAGTTCCCCCGCCCGGACAGTATTCTCTGGGGCCAACGTCCTGACTTTC.

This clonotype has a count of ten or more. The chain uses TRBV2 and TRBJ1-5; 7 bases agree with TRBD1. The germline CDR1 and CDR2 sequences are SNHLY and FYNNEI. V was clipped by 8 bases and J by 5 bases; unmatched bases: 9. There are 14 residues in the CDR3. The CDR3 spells CASGRGGAYQPQHF. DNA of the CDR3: TGTGCCAGCGGGAGAGGGGGCGCGTATCAGCCCCAGCATTTT.

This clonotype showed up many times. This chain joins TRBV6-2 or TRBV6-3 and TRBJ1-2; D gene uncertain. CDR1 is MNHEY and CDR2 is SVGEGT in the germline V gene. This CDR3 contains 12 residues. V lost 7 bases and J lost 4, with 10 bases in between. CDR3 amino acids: CASTPGLYGYTF. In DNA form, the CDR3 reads TGTGCCAGCACCCCGGGCCTCTATGGCTACACCTTC.

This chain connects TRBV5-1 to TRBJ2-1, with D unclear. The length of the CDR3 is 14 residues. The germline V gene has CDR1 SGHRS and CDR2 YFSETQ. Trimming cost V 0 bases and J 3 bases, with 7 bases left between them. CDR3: CASSLGDIYNEQFF. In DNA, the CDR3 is TGCGCCAGCAGCTTGGGTGACATCTACAATGAGCAGTTCTTC.

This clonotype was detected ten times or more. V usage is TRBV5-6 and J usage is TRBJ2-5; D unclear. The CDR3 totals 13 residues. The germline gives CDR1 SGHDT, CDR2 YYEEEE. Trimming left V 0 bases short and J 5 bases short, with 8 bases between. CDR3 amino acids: CASSLGALETQYF. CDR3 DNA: TGTGCCAGCAGCTTGGGGGCGTTGGAGACCCAGTACTTC.

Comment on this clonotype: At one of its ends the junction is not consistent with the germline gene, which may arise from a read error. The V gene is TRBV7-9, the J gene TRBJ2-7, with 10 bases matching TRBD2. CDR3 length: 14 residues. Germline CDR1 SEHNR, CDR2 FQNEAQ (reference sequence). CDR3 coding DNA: TGTACCAGCAGCCTCCCTAGCGGGGGTCTCGAGCAGTACTTC. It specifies CTSSLPSGGLEQYF.

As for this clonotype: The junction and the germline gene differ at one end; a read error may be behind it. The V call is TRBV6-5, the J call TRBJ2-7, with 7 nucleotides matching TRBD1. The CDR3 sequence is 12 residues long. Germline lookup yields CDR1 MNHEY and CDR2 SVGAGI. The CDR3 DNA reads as TGTGCCAGCAGCCCGAGAGCCGGGACAGTAGACTTC. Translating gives CASSPRAGTVDF.

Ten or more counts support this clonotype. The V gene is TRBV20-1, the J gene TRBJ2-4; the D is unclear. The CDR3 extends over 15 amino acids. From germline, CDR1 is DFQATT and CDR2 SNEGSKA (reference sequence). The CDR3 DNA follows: TGCAGCGCAGAGCCCATCACAGTAGCCAAAAACATTCAGTACTTC. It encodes CSAEPITVAKNIQYF.

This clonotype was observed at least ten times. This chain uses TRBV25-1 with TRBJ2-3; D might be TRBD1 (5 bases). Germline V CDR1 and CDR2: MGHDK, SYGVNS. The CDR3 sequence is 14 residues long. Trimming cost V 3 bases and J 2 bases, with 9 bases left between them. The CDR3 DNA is TGTGCCAGCAGTGACCCGACAGCCACAGATACGCAGTATTTT. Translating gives CASSDPTATDTQYF.

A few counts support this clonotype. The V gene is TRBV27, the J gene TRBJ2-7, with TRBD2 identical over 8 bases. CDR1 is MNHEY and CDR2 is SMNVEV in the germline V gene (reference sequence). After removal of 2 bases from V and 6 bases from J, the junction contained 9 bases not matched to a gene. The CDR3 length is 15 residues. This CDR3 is CASSLDYGLAGEQYF. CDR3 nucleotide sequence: TGTGCCAGCAGTTTAGACTACGGACTAGCCGGCGAGCAGTACTTC.

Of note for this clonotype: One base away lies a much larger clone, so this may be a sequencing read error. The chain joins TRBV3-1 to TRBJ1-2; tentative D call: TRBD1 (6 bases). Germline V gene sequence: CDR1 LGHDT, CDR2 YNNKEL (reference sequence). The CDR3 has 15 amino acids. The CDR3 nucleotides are TGTGCCAGCAACCAAGAATGGACAGATAACTATGGCTACACCTTC. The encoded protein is CASNQEWTDNYGYTF.

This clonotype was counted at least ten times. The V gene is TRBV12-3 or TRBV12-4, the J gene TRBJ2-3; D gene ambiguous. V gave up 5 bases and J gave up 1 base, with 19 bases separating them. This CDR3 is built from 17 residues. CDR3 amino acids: CASSRYRGESGTDTQYF. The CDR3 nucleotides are TGTGCCAGCAGTCGGTATCGTGGGGAATCTGGCACAGATACGCAGTATTTT.

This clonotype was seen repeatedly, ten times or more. CDR3 sequence: CASSLPEPSYEQYF. The DNA of the CDR3 is TGTGCCAGCAGCTTACCGGAACCTTCCTACGAGCAGTACTTC. The V and J genes are TRBV5-6 and TRBJ2-7; D ambiguous. V was pared by 2 bases and J by 1 base, with 10 bases between. This CDR3 has 14 amino acids. Germline V gives CDR1 SGHDT, CDR2 YYEEEE.

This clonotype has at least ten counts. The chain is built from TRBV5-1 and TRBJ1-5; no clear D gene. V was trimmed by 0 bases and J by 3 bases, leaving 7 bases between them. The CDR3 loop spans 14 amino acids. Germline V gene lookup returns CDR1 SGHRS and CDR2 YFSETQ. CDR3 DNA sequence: TGCGCCAGCAGCTTGGGAATCTTCAATCAGCCCCAGCATTTT. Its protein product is CASSLGIFNQPQHF.